This T cell receptor (beta chain) appears in the sequencing data of a study of T-cell reconstitution after alpha-beta-depleted transplantation in children. It was with unique molecular identifiers that the TCRbeta library was prepared. TCRdb itself ran the PCR reads through MiXCR, one entry per CDR3 protein. The sample carries about 980,000 distinct CDR3 sequences, about 30% recorded once. General study results and limits: The origin of high day-60 TCRbeta diversity in some patients lay in surviving recipient T cells and thymic progenitors. Several hundred expanded graft clones reportedly supplied alpha-beta T cells about two months after transplant.

V lost 2 bases and J lost 0, with 13 bases in between. The CDR3 is 16 residues long. The germline V gene encodes CDR1 PRHDT and CDR2 FYEKMQ (reference sequence). On this clonotype itself: Its antigen is currently unknown.

The sequence derives from a boy under two years old who had a stem cell transplant for SCID, so the T cells may come from the graft donor. The chain has TRBV13 and TRBJ2-5; D unclear. Sample: PBMCs, mostly from graft donor cells, taken 360 days after TCRalphabeta/CD19-depleted stem cell transplant. The CDR3 sequence: CASSLSGSQNQETQYF. CDR3 sequence (DNA): TGTGCCAGCAGCTTAAGTGGGTCCCAGAACCAAGAGACCCAGTACTTC.